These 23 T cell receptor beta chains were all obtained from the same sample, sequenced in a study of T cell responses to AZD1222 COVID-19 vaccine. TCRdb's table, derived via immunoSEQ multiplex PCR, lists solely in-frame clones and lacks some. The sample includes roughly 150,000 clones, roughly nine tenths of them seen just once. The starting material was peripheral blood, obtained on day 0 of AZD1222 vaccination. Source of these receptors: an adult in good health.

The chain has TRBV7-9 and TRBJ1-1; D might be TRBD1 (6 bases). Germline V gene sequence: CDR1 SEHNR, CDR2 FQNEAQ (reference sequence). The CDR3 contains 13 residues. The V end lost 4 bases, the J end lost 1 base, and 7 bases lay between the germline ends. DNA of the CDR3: TGTGCCAGCAGCTGGACAGCGAACACTGAAGCTTTCTTT. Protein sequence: CASSWTANTEAFF.

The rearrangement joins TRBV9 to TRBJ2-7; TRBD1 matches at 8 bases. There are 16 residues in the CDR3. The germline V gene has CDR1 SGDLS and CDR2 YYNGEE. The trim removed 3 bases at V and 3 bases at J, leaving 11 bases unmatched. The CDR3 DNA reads TGTGCCAGCAGCGAGACCGACAGGGGTTACTTCTACGAGCAGTACTTC. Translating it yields CASSETDRGYFYEQYF. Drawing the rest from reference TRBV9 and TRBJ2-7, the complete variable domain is DSGVTQTPKHLITATGQRVTLRCSPRSGDLSVYWYQQSLDQGLQFLIQYYNGEERAKGNILERFSAQQFPDLHSELNLSSLELGDSALYFCASSETDRGYFYEQYFGPGTRLTVT.

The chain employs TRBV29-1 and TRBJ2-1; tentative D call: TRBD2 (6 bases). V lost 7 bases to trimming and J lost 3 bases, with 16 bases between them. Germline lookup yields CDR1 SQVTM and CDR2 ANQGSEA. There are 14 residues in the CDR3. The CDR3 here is CSAAMGGDYNEQFF. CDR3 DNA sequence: TGCAGCGCCGCCATGGGAGGAGACTACAATGAGCAGTTCTTC.

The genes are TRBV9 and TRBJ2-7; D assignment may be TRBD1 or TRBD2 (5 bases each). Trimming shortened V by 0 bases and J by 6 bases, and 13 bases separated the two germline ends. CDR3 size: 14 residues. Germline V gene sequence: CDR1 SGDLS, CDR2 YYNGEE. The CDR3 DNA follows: TGTGCCAGCAGCGTAGCTACGGGGCAGGCCGAGCAGTACTTC. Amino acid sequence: CASSVATGQAEQYF.

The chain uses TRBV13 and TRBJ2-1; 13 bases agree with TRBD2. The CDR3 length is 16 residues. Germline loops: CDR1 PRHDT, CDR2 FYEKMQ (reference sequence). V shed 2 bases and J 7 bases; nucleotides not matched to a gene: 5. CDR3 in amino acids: CASSLSGGLAGNEQFF. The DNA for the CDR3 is TGTGCCAGCAGCTTAAGTGGGGGACTAGCGGGAAATGAGCAGTTCTTC. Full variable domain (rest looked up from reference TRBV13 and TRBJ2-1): AAGVIQSPRHLIKEKRETATLKCYPIPRHDTVYWYQQGPGQDPQFLISFYEKMQSDKGSIPDRFSAQQFSDYHSELNMSSLELGDSALYFCASSLSGGLAGNEQFFGPGTRLTVL.

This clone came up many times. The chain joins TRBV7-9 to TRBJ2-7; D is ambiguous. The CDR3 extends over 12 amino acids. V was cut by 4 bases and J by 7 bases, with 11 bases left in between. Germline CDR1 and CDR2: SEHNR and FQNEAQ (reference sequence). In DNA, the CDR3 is TGTGCCAGCAGCTACCACACCCAGGAGCAGTACTTC. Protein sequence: CASSYHTQEQYF.

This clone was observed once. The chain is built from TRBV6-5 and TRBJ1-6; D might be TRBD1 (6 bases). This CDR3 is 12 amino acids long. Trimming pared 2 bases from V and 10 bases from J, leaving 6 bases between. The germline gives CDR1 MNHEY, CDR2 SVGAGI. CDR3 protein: CASSYGGSPLHF. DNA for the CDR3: TGTGCCAGCAGTTACGGGGGCTCACCCCTCCACTTT.

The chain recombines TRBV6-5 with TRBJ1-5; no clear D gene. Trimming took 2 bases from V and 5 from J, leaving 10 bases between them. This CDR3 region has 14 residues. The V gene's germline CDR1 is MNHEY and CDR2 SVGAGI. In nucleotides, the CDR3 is TGTGCCAGCAGTTACGCGTCGTACGATCAGCCCCAGCATTTT. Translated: CASSYASYDQPQHF.

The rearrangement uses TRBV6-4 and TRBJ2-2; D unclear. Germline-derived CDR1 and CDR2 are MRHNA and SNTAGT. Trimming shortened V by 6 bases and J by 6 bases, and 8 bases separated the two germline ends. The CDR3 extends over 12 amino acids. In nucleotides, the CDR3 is TGTGCCAGCAGAGCCCGGGCCGGGGAGCTGTTTTTT. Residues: CASRARAGELFF.

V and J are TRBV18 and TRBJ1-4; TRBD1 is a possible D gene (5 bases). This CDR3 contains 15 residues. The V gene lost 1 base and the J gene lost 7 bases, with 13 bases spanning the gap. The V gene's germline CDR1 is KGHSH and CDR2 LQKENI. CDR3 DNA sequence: TGTGCCAGCTCACCACGGGAGGGGTTCGGTGAAAAACTGTTTTTT. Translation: CASSPREGFGEKLFF.

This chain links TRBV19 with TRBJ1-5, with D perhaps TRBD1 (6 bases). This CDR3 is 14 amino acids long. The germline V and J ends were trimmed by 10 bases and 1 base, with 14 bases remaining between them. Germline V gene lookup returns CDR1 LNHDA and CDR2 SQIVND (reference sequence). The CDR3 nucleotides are TGTGCCACCGGGGGGGGCCCCAGCAATCAGCCCCAGCATTTT. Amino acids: CATGGGPSNQPQHF. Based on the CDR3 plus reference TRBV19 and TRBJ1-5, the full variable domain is DGGITQSPKYLFRKEGQNVTLSCEQNLNHDAMYWYRQDPGQGLRLIYYSQIVNDFQKGDIAEGYSVSREKKESFPLTVTSAQKNPTAFYLCATGGGPSNQPQHFGDGTRLSIL.

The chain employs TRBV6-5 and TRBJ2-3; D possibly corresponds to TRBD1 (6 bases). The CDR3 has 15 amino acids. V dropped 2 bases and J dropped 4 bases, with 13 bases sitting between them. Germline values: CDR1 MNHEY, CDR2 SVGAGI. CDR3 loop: CASSYAGTTPDTQYF. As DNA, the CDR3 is TGTGCCAGCAGTTACGCCGGGACAACCCCAGATACGCAGTATTTT.

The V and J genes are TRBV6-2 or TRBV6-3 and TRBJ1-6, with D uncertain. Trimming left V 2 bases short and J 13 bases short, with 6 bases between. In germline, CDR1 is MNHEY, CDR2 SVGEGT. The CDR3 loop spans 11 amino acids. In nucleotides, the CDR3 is TGTGCCAGCAGTTACCCTCAGCCCCTCCACTTT. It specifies CASSYPQPLHF.

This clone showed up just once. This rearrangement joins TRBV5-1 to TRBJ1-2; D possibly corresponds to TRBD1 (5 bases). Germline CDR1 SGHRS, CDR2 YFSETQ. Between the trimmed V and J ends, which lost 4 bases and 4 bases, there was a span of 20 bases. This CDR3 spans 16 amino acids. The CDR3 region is CASSPVPRDGTYGYTF. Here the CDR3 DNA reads TGCGCCAGCAGCCCGGTCCCTCGGGACGGAACCTATGGCTACACCTTC.

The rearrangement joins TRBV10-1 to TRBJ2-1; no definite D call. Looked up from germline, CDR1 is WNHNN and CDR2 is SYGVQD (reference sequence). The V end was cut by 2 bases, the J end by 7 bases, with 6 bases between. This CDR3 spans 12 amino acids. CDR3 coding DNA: TGCGCCAGCAGTGAGAATAGGAATGAGCAGTTCTTC. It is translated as CASSENRNEQFF.

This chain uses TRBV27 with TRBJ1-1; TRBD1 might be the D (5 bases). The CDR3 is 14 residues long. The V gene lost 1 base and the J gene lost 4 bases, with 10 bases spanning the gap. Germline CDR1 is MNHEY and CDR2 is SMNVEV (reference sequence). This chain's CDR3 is CASSLFGAATEAFF. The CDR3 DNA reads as TGTGCCAGCAGTTTATTTGGGGCAGCCACTGAAGCTTTCTTT.

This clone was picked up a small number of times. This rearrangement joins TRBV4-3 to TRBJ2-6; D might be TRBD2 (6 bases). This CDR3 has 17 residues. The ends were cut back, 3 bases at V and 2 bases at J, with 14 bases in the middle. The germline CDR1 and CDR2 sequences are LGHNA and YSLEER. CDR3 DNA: TGCGCCAGCAGCCACAGCGGGCCGGATCCTGGGGCCAACGTCCTGACTTTC. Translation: CASSHSGPDPGANVLTF.

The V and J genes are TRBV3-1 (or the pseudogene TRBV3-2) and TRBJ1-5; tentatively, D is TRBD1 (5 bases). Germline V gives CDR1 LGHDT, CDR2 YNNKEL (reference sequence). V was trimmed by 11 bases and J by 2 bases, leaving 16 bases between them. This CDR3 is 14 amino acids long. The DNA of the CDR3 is TGTGCCGACGTCCGGGGCGCCGGCAATCAGCCCCAGCATTTT. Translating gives CADVRGAGNQPQHF.

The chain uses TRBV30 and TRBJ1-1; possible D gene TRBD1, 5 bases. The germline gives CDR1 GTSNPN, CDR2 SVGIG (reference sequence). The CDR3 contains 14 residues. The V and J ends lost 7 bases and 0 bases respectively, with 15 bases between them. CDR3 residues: CALNPGLLNTEAFF. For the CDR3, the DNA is TGTGCCTTGAACCCGGGGCTTCTGAACACTGAAGCTTTCTTT.

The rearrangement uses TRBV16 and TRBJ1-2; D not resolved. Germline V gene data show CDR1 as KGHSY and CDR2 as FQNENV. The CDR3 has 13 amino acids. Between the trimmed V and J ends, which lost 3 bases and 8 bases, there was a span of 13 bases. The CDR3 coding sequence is TGTGCCAGCAGCCAGGCCGCGGGGAGAGGCTACACCTTC. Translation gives CASSQAAGRGYTF.

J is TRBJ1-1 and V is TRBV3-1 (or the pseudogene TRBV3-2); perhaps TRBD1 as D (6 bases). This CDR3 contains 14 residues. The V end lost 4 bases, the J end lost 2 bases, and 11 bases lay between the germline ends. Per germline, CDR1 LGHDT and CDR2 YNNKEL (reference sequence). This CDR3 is CASSPLGGNTEAFF. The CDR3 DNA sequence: TGTGCCAGCAGCCCCTTAGGGGGAAACACTGAAGCTTTCTTT.

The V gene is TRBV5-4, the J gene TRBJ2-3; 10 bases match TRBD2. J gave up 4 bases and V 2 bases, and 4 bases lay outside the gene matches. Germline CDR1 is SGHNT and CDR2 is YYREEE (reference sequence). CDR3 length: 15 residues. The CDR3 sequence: CASSFGAGGPDTQYF. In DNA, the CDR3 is TGTGCCAGCAGCTTCGGAGCGGGGGGGCCAGATACGCAGTATTTT.

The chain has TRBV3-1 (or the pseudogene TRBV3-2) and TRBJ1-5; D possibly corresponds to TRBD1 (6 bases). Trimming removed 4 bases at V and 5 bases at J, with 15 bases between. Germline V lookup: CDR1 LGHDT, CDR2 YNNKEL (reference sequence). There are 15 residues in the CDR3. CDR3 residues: CASSPRGGIDQPQHF. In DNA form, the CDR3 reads TGTGCCAGCAGCCCTAGGGGGGGAATCGATCAGCCCCAGCATTTT.